This record covers a single TCR beta chain. Its antigen is still unknown. J was trimmed by 4 bases and V by 6 bases; bases with no gene match: 6. The germline V gene encodes CDR1 SNHLY and CDR2 FYNNEI. CDR3 length: 14 residues. This entry is derived from a study of cytomegalovirus exposure and HLA in healthy donors. Primers for the PCR totalled 60 Vbeta and 13 Jbeta. The repertoire was sequenced with immunoSEQ multiplex PCR; TCRdb's copy has only in-frame clones and lacks some. The table records about 120,000 clones, about a sixth of them present only once. These donors, healthy bone marrow donors, were studied. Study-wide results and limits: Most TCR beta V segments were productive about 87% or about 30% of the time in an earlier analysis.

Sequences were obtained from PBMCs. The clonotype comes from a female donor in good health and CMV-seropositive. The chain is built from TRBV2 and TRBJ1-1; 9 positions agree with TRBD1. The CDR3 loop reads CASSPTTGGTEAFF. The CDR3 DNA sequence: TGTGCCAGCAGCCCGACGACAGGGGGCACTGAAGCTTTCTTT.